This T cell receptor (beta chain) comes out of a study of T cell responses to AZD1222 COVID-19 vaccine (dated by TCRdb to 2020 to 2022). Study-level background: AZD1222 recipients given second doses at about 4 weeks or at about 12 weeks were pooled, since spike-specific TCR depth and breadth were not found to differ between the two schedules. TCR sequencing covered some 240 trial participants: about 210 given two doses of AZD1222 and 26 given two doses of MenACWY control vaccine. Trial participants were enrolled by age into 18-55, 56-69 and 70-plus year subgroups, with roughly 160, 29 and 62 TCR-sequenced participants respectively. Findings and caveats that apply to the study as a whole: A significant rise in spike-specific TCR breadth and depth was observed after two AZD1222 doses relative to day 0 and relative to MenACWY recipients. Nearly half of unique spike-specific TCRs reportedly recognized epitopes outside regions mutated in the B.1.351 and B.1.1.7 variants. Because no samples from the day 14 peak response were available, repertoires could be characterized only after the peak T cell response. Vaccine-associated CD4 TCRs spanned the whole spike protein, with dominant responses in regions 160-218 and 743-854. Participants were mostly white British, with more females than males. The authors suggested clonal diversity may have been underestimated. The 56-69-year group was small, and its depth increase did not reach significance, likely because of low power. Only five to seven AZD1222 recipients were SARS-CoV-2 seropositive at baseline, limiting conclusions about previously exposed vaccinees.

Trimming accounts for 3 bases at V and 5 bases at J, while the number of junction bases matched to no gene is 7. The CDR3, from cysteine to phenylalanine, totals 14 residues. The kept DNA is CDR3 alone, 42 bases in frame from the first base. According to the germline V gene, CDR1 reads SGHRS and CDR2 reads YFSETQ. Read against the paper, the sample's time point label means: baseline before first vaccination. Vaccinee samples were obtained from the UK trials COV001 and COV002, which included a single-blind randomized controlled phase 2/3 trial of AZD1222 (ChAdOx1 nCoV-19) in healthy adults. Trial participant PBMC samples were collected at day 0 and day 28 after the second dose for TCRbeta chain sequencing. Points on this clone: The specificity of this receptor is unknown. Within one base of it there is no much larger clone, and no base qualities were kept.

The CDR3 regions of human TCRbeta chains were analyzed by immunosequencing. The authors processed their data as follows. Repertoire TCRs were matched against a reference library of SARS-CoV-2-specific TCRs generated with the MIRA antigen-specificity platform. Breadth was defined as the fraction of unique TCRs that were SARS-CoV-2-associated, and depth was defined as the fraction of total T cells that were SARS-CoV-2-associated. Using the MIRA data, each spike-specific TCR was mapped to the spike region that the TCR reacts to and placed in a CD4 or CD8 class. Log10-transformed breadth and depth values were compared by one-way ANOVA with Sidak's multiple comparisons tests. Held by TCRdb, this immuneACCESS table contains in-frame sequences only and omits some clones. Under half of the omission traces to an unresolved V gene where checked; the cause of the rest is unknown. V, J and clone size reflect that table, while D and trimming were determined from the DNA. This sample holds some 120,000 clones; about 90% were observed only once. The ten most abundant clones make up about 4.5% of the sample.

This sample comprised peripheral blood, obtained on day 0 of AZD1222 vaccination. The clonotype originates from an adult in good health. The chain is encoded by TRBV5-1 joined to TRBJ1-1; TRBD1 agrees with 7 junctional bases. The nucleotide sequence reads TGCGCCAGCAGCTCGGGGACAGCAATGACTGAAGCTTTCTTT. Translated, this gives CASSSGTAMTEAFF.